The 2 T cell receptor beta chains in this list originate from one sample, sequenced in a study of cytomegalovirus exposure and HLA in healthy donors. Primers: 60 Vbeta forward and 13 Jbeta reverse. The protocol was immunoSEQ multiplex PCR, while the TCRdb copy is restricted to in-frame clones and leaves out a portion. The sample carries fewer than 250,000 clones, around four fifths recorded once. Sequencing input: PBMCs. The receptors were gathered from a woman in her 50s in good health and CMV-seropositive.

V gene TRBV27 combines with J gene TRBJ2-7; a possible D gene is TRBD1 (6 bases). Germline V CDR1 and CDR2: MNHEY, SMNVEV (reference sequence). V gave up 6 bases and J gave up 2 bases, with 23 bases separating them. The CDR3 totals 17 residues. Written as DNA, the CDR3 is TGTGCCAGCAGAGAGTCCCGTTGGCCCGAGGGGGCCTACGAGCAGTACTTC. Its protein product is CASRESRWPEGAYEQYF.

This chain connects TRBV7-2 to TRBJ2-1; 8 nucleotides agree with TRBD1. Germline V gene lookup returns CDR1 SGHTA and CDR2 FQGNSA. Trimming cost V 7 bases and J 8 bases; bases outside gene matches: 10. The CDR3 has 14 residues. The CDR3: CASTDRGPGYEQFF. CDR3 in DNA: TGTGCCAGCACAGACAGGGGTCCGGGTTATGAGCAGTTCTTC. The full variable domain, in which reference TRBV7-2 and TRBJ2-1 provide the parts outside the CDR3, is GAGVSQSPSNKVTEKGKDVELRCDPISGHTALYWYRQSLGQGLEFLIYFQGNSAPDKSGLPSDRFSAERTGGSVSTLTIQRTQQEDSAVYLCASTDRGPGYEQFFGPGTRLTVL.